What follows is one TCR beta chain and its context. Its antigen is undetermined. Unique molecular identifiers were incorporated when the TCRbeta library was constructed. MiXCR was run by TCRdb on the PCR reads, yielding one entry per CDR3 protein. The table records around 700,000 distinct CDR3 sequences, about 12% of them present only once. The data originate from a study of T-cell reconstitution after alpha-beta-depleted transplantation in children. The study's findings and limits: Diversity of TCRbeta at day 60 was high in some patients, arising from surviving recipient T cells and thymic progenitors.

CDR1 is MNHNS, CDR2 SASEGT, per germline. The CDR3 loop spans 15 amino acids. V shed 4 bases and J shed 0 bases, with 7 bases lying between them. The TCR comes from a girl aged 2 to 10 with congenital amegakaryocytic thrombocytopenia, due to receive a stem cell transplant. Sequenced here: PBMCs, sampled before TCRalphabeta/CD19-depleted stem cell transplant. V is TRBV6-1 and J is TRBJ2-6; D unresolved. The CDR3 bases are TGTGCCAGCAGTGGAGTCCACTCTGGGGCCAACGTCCTGACTTTC. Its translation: CASSGVHSGANVLTF.